The sequence of this T cell receptor beta chain was determined in a study of T-cell memory formation after mild COVID-19. In the study overall: Largely, TCR clusters stayed within a single donor.

5'RACE, which relied on constant-segment primers, yielded TCR alpha and TCR beta cDNA libraries carrying sample barcodes and UMIs. TCRdb ran MiXCR on the 5' RACE reads and lists one entry per CDR3 protein. The table has a few hundred thousand distinct CDR3 sequences, around 16% seen once. Germline CDR1 MDHEN, CDR2 SYDVKM. The CDR3 runs to 15 residues. V was clipped by 4 bases and J by 1 base, with 10 bases between them. The study's findings and limits: Clones contracting over day 15 to 85 were CD4/CD8 balanced, with later expanders leaning CD4+. A subset of responding clones appeared in pre-infection memory, suggesting cross-reactive memory joined.

The sample holds a few counts of this clonotype. Its antigen is unknown. V usage is TRBV28 and J usage is TRBJ2-2; D is unclear. The receptor was derived from a man younger than 30 who had mild COVID-19 (a few samples of this study predate the infection). Cell type and time point are not known. Sequences were obtained from PBMCs or a T cell subset sorted from them (not recorded which). The DNA of the CDR3 is TGTGCCAGCAGTTCCGGGTCAGTGAACACCGGGGAGCTGTTTTTT. Protein sequence: CASSSGSVNTGELFF.